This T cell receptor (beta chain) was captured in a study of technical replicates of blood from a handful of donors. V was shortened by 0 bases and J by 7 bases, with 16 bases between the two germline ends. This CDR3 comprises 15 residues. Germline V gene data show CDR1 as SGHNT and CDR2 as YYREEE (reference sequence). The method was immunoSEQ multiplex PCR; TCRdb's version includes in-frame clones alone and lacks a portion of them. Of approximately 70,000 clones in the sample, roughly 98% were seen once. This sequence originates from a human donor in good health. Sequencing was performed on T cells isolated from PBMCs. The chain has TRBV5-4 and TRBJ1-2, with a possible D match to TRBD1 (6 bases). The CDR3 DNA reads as TGTGCCAGCAGCTTGGCGCAGACAGGACCAGGTGGCTACACCTTC. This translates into CASSLAQTGPGGYTF.